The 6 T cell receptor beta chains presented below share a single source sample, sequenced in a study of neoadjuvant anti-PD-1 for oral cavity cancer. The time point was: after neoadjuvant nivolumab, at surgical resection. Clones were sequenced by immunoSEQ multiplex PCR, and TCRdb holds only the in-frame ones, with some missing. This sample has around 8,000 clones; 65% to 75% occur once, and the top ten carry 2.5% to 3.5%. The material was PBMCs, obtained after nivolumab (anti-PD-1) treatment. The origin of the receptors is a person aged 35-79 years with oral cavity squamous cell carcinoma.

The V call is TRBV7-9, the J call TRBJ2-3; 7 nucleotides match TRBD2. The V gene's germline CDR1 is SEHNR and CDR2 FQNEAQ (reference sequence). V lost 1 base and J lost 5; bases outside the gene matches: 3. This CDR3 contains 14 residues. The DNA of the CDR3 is TGTGCCAGCAGCTTAGGACTAGCAGGAGATACGCAGTATTTT. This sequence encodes CASSLGLAGDTQYF. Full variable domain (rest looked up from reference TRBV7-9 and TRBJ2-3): DTGVSQNPRHKITKRGQNVTFRCDPISEHNRLYWYRQTLGQGPEFLTYFQNEAQLEKSRLLSDRFSAERPKGSFSTLEIQRTEQGDSAMYLCASSLGLAGDTQYFGPGTRLTVL.

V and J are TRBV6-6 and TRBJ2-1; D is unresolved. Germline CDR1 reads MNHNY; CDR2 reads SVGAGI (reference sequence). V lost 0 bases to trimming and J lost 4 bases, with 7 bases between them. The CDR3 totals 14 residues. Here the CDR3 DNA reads TGTGCCAGCAGTTACTCGAACGGGTACAATGAGCAGTTCTTC. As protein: CASSYSNGYNEQFF.

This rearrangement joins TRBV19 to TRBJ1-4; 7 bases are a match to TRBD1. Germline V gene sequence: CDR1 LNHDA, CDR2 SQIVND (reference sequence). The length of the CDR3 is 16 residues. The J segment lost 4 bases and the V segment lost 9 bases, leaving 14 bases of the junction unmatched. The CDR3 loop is CAREGPETGLNEKLFF. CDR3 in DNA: TGTGCCAGAGAAGGACCCGAGACAGGGCTTAATGAAAAACTGTTTTTT.

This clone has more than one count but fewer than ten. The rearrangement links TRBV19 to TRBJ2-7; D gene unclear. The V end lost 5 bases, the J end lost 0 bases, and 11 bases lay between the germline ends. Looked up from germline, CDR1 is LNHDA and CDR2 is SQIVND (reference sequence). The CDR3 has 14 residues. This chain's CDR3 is CASSQRPGSYEQYF. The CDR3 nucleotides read TGTGCCAGTAGTCAACGCCCCGGCTCCTACGAGCAGTACTTC.

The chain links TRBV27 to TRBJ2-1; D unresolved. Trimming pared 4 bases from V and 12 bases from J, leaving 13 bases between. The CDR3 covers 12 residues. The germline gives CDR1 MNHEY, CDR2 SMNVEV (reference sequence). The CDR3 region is CASSSPLWRQFF. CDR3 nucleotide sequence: TGTGCCAGCAGTTCGCCCCTCTGGAGGCAGTTCTTC.

The CDR3 here is CASSPEWGVDEKLFF. The CDR3 DNA follows: TGCGCCAGCAGCCCAGAGTGGGGAGTGGATGAAAAACTGTTTTTT. V is TRBV4-3 and J is TRBJ1-4; unclear D gene. The CDR3 runs to 15 residues. CDR1 LGHNA and CDR2 YSLEER come from the germline V gene. The V gene lost 4 bases and the J gene lost 6 bases, with 15 bases spanning the gap.